The subject of this entry is one T cell receptor beta chain. The record originates from a study of shared T cell receptors in the human thymus. This CDR3 spans 17 amino acids. V gave up 0 bases and J gave up 6 bases; unmatched junction bases: 10. The V gene's germline CDR1 is KGHSH and CDR2 LQKENI. Assay: immunoSEQ multiplex PCR; the TCRdb copy retains only in-frame clones and omits some. The profile shows 700,000 or so clones, 80% to 90% of them singletons. The same sample was also used in a study of human thymus T cells. That work contributes: It was from resections taken during corrective heart surgery that the thymus tissue came.

The V gene is TRBV18, the J gene TRBJ1-5, with 8 bases fitting TRBD1. What was sequenced was thymocytes. The TCR originated in a girl less than two years old with a congenital heart defect. CDR3 in amino acids: CASSPPSSGQVGQPQHF. The CDR3 coding sequence is TGTGCCAGCTCACCACCGTCTTCGGGACAGGTCGGTCAGCCCCAGCATTTT.